These T cell receptor beta chains were read from a single sample in a study of technical replicates of blood from a handful of donors. Here immunoSEQ multiplex PCR was the method, and the copy in TCRdb shows in-frame clones only, minus some. The sample holds 80,000 to 95,000 clones, just under 95% seen once. Sequenced input: T cells isolated from PBMCs. The receptor source for this set is a human donor in good health. CDR3s include the opening cysteine and the closing phenylalanine or tryptophan. Fields, in order: CDR3 protein, CDR3 DNA, clone size, V gene, D gene, J gene. D genes are given only for firm matches. A row's size may be missing; if present it is once, few, many or a size class.

CASSPEGQGLAWGGYTF,TGTGCCAGCAGCCCGGAGGGACAGGGGCTCGCCTGGGGTGGCTACACCTTC,.,TRBV5-5,TRBD1,TRBJ1-2
CASSEREGLYNEQFF,TGTGCCAGCAGCGAGCGGGAGGGCCTCTACAATGAGCAGTTCTTC,.,TRBV9,TRBD2,TRBJ2-1
CASSDGTGPYEQYF,TGCGCCAGCAGTGATGGGACAGGCCCCTACGAGCAGTACTTC,once,TRBV10-1,TRBD1,TRBJ2-7
CATSGAWAGELFF,TGTGCCACTTCAGGGGCCTGGGCCGGGGAGCTGTTTTTT,once,TRBV6-5,.,TRBJ2-2
CASSQPAPGEKLFF,TGCGCCAGCAGCCAACCGGCCCCGGGTGAAAAACTGTTTTTT,.,TRBV4-1,.,TRBJ1-4
CASSGWDRGVYGYTF,TGTGCCAGCAGCGGATGGGACAGGGGCGTCTATGGCTACACCTTC,once,TRBV9,TRBD1,TRBJ1-2
CASSFRYHPGDSSYNSPLHF,TGTGCCAGCAGCTTTCGGTATCATCCGGGGGATAGCTCCTATAATTCACCCCTCCACTTT,once,TRBV5-4,.,TRBJ1-6
CASSQTTGTPGTDTQYF,TGTGCCAGCAGCCAAACAACAGGCACACCAGGCACAGATACGCAGTATTTT,.,TRBV4-2,.,TRBJ2-3
CASIRWSSGNTIYF,TGTGCCAGCATTCGCTGGAGCTCTGGAAACACCATATATTTT,.,TRBV6-1,.,TRBJ1-3
CASRTPGSHYEQYF,TGTGCCAGCCGGACTCCAGGTAGCCACTACGAGCAGTACTTC,.,TRBV28,.,TRBJ2-7
CASSWTGSTYEQYF,TGTGCCAGCAGCTGGACAGGGTCCACCTACGAGCAGTACTTC,.,TRBV13,TRBD1,TRBJ2-7
CASAPRQGQETQYF,TGTGCCAGCGCCCCCCGACAGGGCCAAGAGACCCAGTACTTC,.,TRBV11-3,TRBD1,TRBJ2-5
CASSLEVNRDNEKLFF,TGTGCCAGCAGTTTAGAAGTGAACAGGGATAATGAAAAACTGTTTTTT,.,TRBV28,.,TRBJ1-4
CASAPSGANVLTF,TGCGCCAGCGCGCCCTCTGGGGCCAACGTCCTGACTTTC,.,TRBV5-1,.,TRBJ2-6
CASSSAGRSNQPQHF,TGTGCCAGCAGTTCCGCGGGACGGAGCAATCAGCCCCAGCATTTT,.,TRBV27,.,TRBJ1-5
CASSVTPGQGTDTQYF,TGTGCCAGCAGTGTTACCCCGGGACAGGGGACGGATACGCAGTATTTT,once,TRBV6-1,TRBD1,TRBJ2-3
CATSRDISSGSLEQFF,TGTGCCACCAGCAGAGATATATCTAGCGGGAGCCTGGAGCAGTTCTTC,.,TRBV15,TRBD2,TRBJ2-1
CASSPHRDYTEAFF,TGTGCCAGCAGTCCCCACAGGGATTACACTGAAGCTTTCTTT,.,TRBV28,.,TRBJ1-1
CASSFGTSGDYNEQFF,TGCGCCAGCAGCTTCGGGACTAGCGGGGACTACAATGAGCAGTTCTTC,.,TRBV5-1,TRBD2,TRBJ2-1
CASSGQGWGNQPQHF,TGTGCCAGCAGTGGACAGGGATGGGGCAATCAGCCCCAGCATTTT,.,TRBV2,TRBD1,TRBJ1-5
CASRAWDRYYNEQFF,TGTGCCAGCAGGGCCTGGGACAGGTACTACAATGAGCAGTTCTTC,.,TRBV25-1,TRBD1,TRBJ2-1
CASSRLAVSEQFF,TGTGCCAGCAGCCGACTAGCGGTCAGTGAGCAGTTCTTC,.,TRBV7-9,TRBD2,TRBJ2-1
CASSRGQETQYF,TGTGCCAGCAGTCGGGGCCAAGAGACCCAGTACTTC,.,TRBV6-5,.,TRBJ2-5
CASSFDTDTQYF,TGTGCCAGCAGCTTCGACACCGATACGCAGTATTTT,.,TRBV11-2,.,TRBJ2-3
CASSTLLPTGEVEGYGYTF,TGTGCCAGTAGTACCCTACTCCCGACAGGGGAGGTAGAGGGCTATGGCTACACCTTC,.,TRBV19,TRBD1,TRBJ1-2
CASSRQGAANTGELFF,TGTGCCAGCAGTCGACAGGGGGCTGCGAACACCGGGGAGCTGTTTTTT,.,TRBV2,TRBD1,TRBJ2-2
CASSLEGQATDTQYF,TGCGCCAGCAGCTTGGAGGGACAGGCTACGGATACGCAGTATTTT,.,TRBV5-1,TRBD1,TRBJ2-3
CASSFGRPAKNIQYF,TGCGCCAGCAGCTTCGGGAGGCCGGCCAAAAACATTCAGTACTTC,.,TRBV5-1,TRBD2,TRBJ2-4
CASRTGTSGIGEQFF,TGTGCCAGCAGAACTGGGACTAGCGGGATAGGGGAGCAGTTCTTC,.,TRBV27,TRBD2,TRBJ2-1
CASTRTGGFSLAKNIQYF,TGTGCCAGCACCCGGACAGGGGGCTTTTCCCTAGCCAAAAACATTCAGTACTTC,.,TRBV13,TRBD1,TRBJ2-4
CASSELEKLFF,TGTGCCAGCAGCGAATTAGAAAAACTGTTTTTT,.,TRBV2,.,TRBJ1-4
CASSQEEGVYYGYTF,TGTGCCAGCAGCCAAGAGGAGGGCGTCTACTATGGCTACACCTTC,.,TRBV4-2,.,TRBJ1-2